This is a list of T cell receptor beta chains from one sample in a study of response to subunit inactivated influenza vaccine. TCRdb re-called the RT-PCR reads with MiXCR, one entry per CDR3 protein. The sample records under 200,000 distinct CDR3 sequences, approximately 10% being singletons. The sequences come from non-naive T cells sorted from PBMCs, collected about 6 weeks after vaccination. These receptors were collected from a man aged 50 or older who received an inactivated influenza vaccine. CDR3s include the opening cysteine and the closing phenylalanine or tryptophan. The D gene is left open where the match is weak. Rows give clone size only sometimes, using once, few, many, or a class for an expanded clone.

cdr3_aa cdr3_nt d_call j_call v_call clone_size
CASSYRQETQYF TGTGCCAGCAGTTATAGACAAGAGACCCAGTACTTC NA TRBJ2-5 TRBV6-2/TRBV6-3 NA
CSVKTGSNEKLFF TGCAGCGTCAAGACAGGGTCTAATGAAAAACTGTTTTTT TRBD1 TRBJ1-4 TRBV29-1 many
CASSDRGRNEKLFF TGTGCCAGCAGCGACAGGGGCCGGAATGAAAAACTGTTTTTT TRBD1 TRBJ1-4 TRBV7-9 NA
CASSYTGGEEKLFF TGTGCCAGCAGTTACACAGGGGGCGAAGAAAAACTGTTTTTT TRBD1 TRBJ1-4 TRBV27 NA
CASSLLTGGEQYF TGTGCCAGCAGTCTACTAACAGGGGGCGAGCAGTACTTC TRBD1 TRBJ2-7 TRBV6-2/TRBV6-3 few
CASSLVPGGSLGEQYF TGTGCCAGCAGCTTAGTCCCGGGAGGATCCCTGGGGGAGCAGTACTTC TRBD2 TRBJ2-7 TRBV11-1 many
CATSPMGGKAYNEQFF TGTGCCACCAGTCCTATGGGGGGAAAGGCCTACAATGAGCAGTTCTTC NA TRBJ2-1 TRBV24-1 NA
CASSFPGNNSPLRF TGTGCCAGCAGCTTTCCAGGGAATAATTCACCCCTCCGCTTT NA TRBJ1-6 TRBV7-9 NA
CASSYPRDRGRTDTQYF TGTGCCAGCAGTTATCCCCGGGACAGGGGTCGCACAGATACGCAGTATTTT TRBD1 TRBJ2-3 TRBV28 many
CASSHLSGGAYNEQFF TGTGCCAGCAGCCACCTTAGCGGGGGGGCTTACAATGAGCAGTTCTTC TRBD2 TRBJ2-1 TRBV4-2 NA
CSARTGRDQPQHF TGCAGTGCTAGGACAGGGAGGGATCAGCCCCAGCATTTT TRBD1 TRBJ1-5 TRBV20-1 many
CASNLRQGTGELFF TGTGCCAGCAACTTGAGACAGGGGACCGGGGAGCTGTTTTTT TRBD1 TRBJ2-2 TRBV7-2 many
CASSQVGGSGNTIYF TGCGCCAGCAGCCAAGTGGGGGGATCTGGAAACACCATATATTTT NA TRBJ1-3 TRBV4-3 NA
CASTVPNAEKLFF TGTGCCAGTACCGTCCCGAACGCTGAAAAACTGTTTTTT NA TRBJ1-4 TRBV2 NA
CSASGGPSGGADTQYF TGCAGTGCTAGCGGGGGGCCCTCGGGAGGCGCAGATACGCAGTATTTT NA TRBJ2-3 TRBV20-1 many
CASSEAGTSAYEQYF TGTGCCAGCAGCGAGGCCGGGACTAGCGCCTACGAGCAGTACTTC TRBD2 TRBJ2-7 TRBV9 NA
CASSPHPETGTYEQYF TGTGCCAGCAGCCCCCACCCCGAGACAGGGACCTACGAGCAGTACTTC TRBD1 TRBJ2-7 TRBV4-2 many
CASSSRGAGVGDTQYF TGTGCCAGCTCCTCCCGAGGAGCGGGAGTGGGAGATACGCAGTATTTT TRBD2 TRBJ2-3 TRBV2 NA
CASSTSGSYNEQFF TGCGCCAGCAGCACTAGCGGGAGCTACAATGAGCAGTTCTTC TRBD2 TRBJ2-1 TRBV4-1 NA
CSARDIEGASTEAFF TGCAGTGCTAGAGATATTGAGGGGGCGAGCACTGAAGCTTTCTTT TRBD1 TRBJ1-1 TRBV20-1 NA
CASSSGPGQVASPLHF TGTGCCAGCAGCTCGGGGCCGGGACAGGTAGCTTCACCCCTCCACTTT TRBD1 TRBJ1-6 TRBV5-6 NA
CASSSLGRGGRNEQFF TGTGCCAGCAGTTCCCTCGGGCGGGGGGGCCGCAATGAGCAGTTCTTC TRBD2 TRBJ2-1 TRBV6-2/TRBV6-3 many
CASSTPPNSPLHF TGTGCCAGCAGTACACCACCGAATTCACCCCTCCACTTT NA TRBJ1-6 TRBV12-3/TRBV12-4 many
CASSLIRQEETQYF TGTGCCAGCAGCTTGATTAGGCAGGAAGAGACCCAGTACTTC NA TRBJ2-5 TRBV5-5 few
CASGSLDQPQHF TGTGCCAGCGGGTCTCTGGATCAGCCCCAGCATTTT NA TRBJ1-5 TRBV12-3/TRBV12-4 many
CASSRELISSYNEQFF TGTGCCAGCAGCCGGGAGCTGATCAGCTCCTACAATGAGCAGTTCTTC NA TRBJ2-1 TRBV3-1 many
CASSPRRVASGITDTQYF TGCGCCAGCAGCCCGCGCCGCGTGGCTAGCGGGATCACAGATACGCAGTATTTT TRBD2 TRBJ2-3 TRBV4-3 NA
CSARGTSGGLGYEQYF TGCAGTGCTAGGGGGACTAGCGGGGGGTTGGGTTACGAGCAGTACTTC TRBD2 TRBJ2-7 TRBV20-1 few
CASSRQGLNTEAFF TGTGCCAGCAGTCGTCAAGGCTTGAACACTGAAGCTTTCTTT NA TRBJ1-1 TRBV6-1 many
CASREDRGHTEAFF TGTGCCAGCAGAGAAGACAGGGGGCACACTGAAGCTTTCTTT TRBD1 TRBJ1-1 TRBV7-2 many
CASSPRTGDYEQYF TGTGCCAGCAGCCCCCGGACAGGGGATTACGAGCAGTACTTC TRBD1 TRBJ2-7 TRBV7-2 many
CASSSRDRNNYGYTF TGTGCCAGCAGCTCACGGGACCGAAATAACTATGGCTACACCTTC NA TRBJ1-2 TRBV7-9 many
CSATGTASTDTQYF TGCAGTGCAACCGGGACAGCTAGCACAGATACGCAGTATTTT TRBD1 TRBJ2-3 TRBV20-1 few
CSVLTGGTVGAFF TGCAGCGTGCTGACAGGGGGGACGGTTGGAGCTTTCTTT TRBD1 TRBJ1-1 TRBV29-1 NA
CASSSDRTGASYGYTF TGTGCCAGCAGCTCTGATAGGACAGGGGCCTCCTATGGCTACACCTTC TRBD1 TRBJ1-2 TRBV7-9 NA
CSARSPRDVSYEQYF TGCAGTGCTAGGTCACCTCGGGACGTATCCTACGAGCAGTACTTC NA TRBJ2-7 TRBV20-1 NA
CASSQEGQGAVGYTF TGCGCCAGCAGCCAAGAGGGACAGGGGGCAGTTGGCTACACCTTC TRBD1 TRBJ1-2 TRBV4-1 NA
CASSIGVLNEQFF TGTGCCAGTAGTATAGGGGTCCTTAATGAGCAGTTCTTC NA TRBJ2-1 TRBV19 many
CASGETQYF TGTGCCAGCGGTGAGACCCAGTACTTC NA TRBJ2-5 TRBV6-2/TRBV6-3 many
CASSLGYTGGLQETQYF TGTGCCAGCAGTTTAGGGTATACAGGGGGCCTCCAAGAGACCCAGTACTTC TRBD1 TRBJ2-5 TRBV12-3/TRBV12-4 NA
CASSLTGHTGELFF TGTGCCAGCAGCTTAACAGGACACACCGGGGAGCTGTTTTTT NA TRBJ2-2 TRBV11-2 NA
CASSFGGTGGWNGYTF TGCGCCAGCAGCTTTGGAGGGACAGGGGGCTGGAATGGCTACACCTTC TRBD1 TRBJ1-2 TRBV5-1 NA
CASSLFGRVTEAFF TGTGCCAGCAGTTTATTCGGGCGGGTCACTGAAGCTTTCTTT NA TRBJ1-1 TRBV27 NA
CASSPRIRMGRNEQFF TGCGCCAGCAGCCCCCGAATAAGGATGGGACGCAATGAGCAGTTCTTC NA TRBJ2-1 TRBV4-3 many
CASSERGDTQYF TGCGCCAGCAGTGAGCGGGGAGATACGCAGTATTTT NA TRBJ2-3 TRBV10-1 NA
CASRPTLGAQYF TGTGCCAGCAGACCTACGCTTGGTGCGCAGTATTTT NA TRBJ2-3 TRBV28 few